A selection of T cell receptor beta chains follows, all from one sample in a study of metastatic and nonmetastatic thyroid tumors. Through MiXCR, TCRdb re-clonotyped the PCR reads. The sample holds about 21,000 clones; around 29% are singletons and the top ten take 13% to 15%. The specimen was blood. The receptor source for this set is a female donor with papillary thyroid cancer or a benign thyroid nodule (not recorded which). Some clones in this sample may be carry-over from other donors' samples. The CDR3 runs from the conserved cysteine through the conserved F or W. A D gene is named only where the DNA matches it firmly.

D gene,J gene,V gene,CDR3 protein
TRBD1,TRBJ1-3,TRBV20-1,CSAARTGEPGNTIYF
-,TRBJ1-1,TRBV13,CASSSTLNTEAFF
TRBD1,TRBJ2-1,TRBV15,CATSRRDRGKDEQFF
-,TRBJ2-2,TRBV7-3,CASSLDSRKGELFF
-,TRBJ2-1,TRBV27,CASSLTRGSYNEQFF
-,TRBJ1-3,TRBV12-3/TRBV12-4,CASGVHSGNTIYF
TRBD1,TRBJ2-7,TRBV11-3,CAIGYRDRPYEQYF
-,TRBJ2-7,TRBV20-1,CSADSGTGSYEQYF
-,TRBJ2-1,TRBV3-1,CASSQDGRKGVKQFF
-,TRBJ2-7,TRBV7-9,CASSFGGAPYEQYF
-,TRBJ1-4,TRBV9,CASSPRTGGKKLFF
-,TRBJ1-2,TRBV9,CASSKEGTARYGYTF
-,TRBJ2-1,TRBV19,CASSIVQGGSYNEQFF